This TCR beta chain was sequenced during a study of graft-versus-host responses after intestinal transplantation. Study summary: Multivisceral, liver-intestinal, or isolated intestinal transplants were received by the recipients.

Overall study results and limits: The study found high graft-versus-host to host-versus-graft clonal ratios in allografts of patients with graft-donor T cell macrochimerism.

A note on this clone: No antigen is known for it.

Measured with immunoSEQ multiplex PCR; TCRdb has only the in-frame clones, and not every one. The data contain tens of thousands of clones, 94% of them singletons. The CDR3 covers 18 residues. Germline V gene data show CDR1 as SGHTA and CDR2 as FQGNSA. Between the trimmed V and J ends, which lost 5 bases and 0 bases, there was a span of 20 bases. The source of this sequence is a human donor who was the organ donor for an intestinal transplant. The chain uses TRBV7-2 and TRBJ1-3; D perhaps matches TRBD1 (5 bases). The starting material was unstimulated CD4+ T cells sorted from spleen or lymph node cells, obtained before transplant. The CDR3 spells CASSPRTGLPSSGNTIYF. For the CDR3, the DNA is TGTGCCAGCAGCCCCCGGACGGGGCTCCCGAGCTCTGGAAACACCATATATTTT.